This T cell receptor (beta chain) derives from a study of T cell repertoires in cytomegalovirus infection. Background on the study: The public TCR beta signatures pointed to both CMV infection and matching HLA type. Points from the study as a whole: The response measured ex vivo was dominated by TCR beta clonotypes (HLA-C-restricted and CMV-specific). Carriage of CMV together with the relevant HLA was identifiable through cumulative public TCR beta family frequency.

TCRdb re-called the reads with MiXCR, one entry per CDR3 protein. The sample shows fewer than 200,000 distinct CDR3 sequences, about 21% of them seen only once. At least ten counts were recorded for this clonotype. What it recognizes is unknown. The CDR3 spans 17 residues. The ends lost 5 bases at V and 0 bases at J; junction bases unmatched: 7. The germline gives CDR1 SGHVS, CDR2 FQNEAQ. The J gene is TRBJ1-3, the V gene TRBV7-8; 10 nucleotides match TRBD1. Source material: PBMCs. The TCR comes from a human donor in good health (CMV status not recorded). Some clones in this sample may be carry-over from other donors' samples. The CDR3: CASSVRDRGFSGNTIYF. Written as DNA, the CDR3 is TGTGCCAGCAGCGTCCGGGACAGGGGCTTCTCTGGAAACACCATATATTTT.